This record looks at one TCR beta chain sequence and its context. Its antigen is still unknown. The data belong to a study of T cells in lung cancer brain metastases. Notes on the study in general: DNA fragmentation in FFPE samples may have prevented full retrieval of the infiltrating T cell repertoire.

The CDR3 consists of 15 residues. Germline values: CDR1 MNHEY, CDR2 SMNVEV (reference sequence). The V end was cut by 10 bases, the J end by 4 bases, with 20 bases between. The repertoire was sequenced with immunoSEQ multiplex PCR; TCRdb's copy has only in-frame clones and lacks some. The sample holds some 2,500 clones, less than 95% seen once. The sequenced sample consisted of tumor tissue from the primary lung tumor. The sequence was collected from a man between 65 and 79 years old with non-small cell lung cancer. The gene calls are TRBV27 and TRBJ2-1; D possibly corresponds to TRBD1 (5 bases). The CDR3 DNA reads TGTGCCAACACCCCCCGCGTCAGGGAATACAATGAGCAGTTCTTC. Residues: CANTPRVREYNEQFF.